The 20 T cell receptor beta chains given below trace back to one sample, sequenced in a study of T cell repertoires in cytomegalovirus infection. The antigens of these receptors remain unknown. A single record per CDR3 protein comes from TCRdb applying MiXCR to the reads. Among some 920,000 distinct CDR3 sequences, under 40% were seen once, and the ten largest hold roughly 12%. Source: cultured CD8+ T cells from PBMCs, taken from culture after CMV antigen stimulation. These receptors were collected from a human donor in good health (CMV status not recorded). Some clones in this sample may be carry-over from other donors' samples.

This clonotype was seen more than once but under ten times. This chain uses TRBV7-9 with TRBJ2-5; D not certain. The CDR3 is made up of 16 amino acids. V gave up 2 bases and J gave up 5 bases, with 18 bases separating them. Germline values: CDR1 SEHNR, CDR2 FQNEAQ (reference sequence). The chain's CDR3 is CASSLYEAEIGETQYF. In DNA form, the CDR3 reads TGTGCCAGCAGCTTATACGAAGCCGAGATCGGGGAGACCCAGTACTTC.

A few counts support this clonotype. V gene TRBV27 combines with J gene TRBJ1-1; TRBD1 matches at 7 bases. V gave up 4 bases and J gave up 5 bases; unmatched junction bases: 7. Germline V gene lookup returns CDR1 MNHEY and CDR2 SMNVEV (reference sequence). This CDR3 is built from 14 residues. The CDR3 DNA reads TGTGCCAGCAGTTACAGACAGGGAATAACTGAAGCTTTCTTT. Its translation is CASSYRQGITEAFF.

The chain uses TRBV24-1 and TRBJ2-2, with 9 nucleotides matching TRBD1. J was trimmed by 3 bases and V by 9 bases; bases with no gene match: 1. The CDR3 consists of 13 residues. Germline CDR1 is KGHDR and CDR2 is SFDVKD. The CDR3 here is CATRTGDTGELFF. The CDR3 DNA follows: TGTGCCACCCGGACAGGGGACACCGGGGAGCTGTTTTTT.

This clonotype has a count of ten or more. The CDR3 is CASSLVDRAQETQYF. The DNA of the CDR3 is TGTGCCAGCAGCTTAGTGGACAGGGCTCAAGAGACCCAGTACTTC. This rearrangement joins TRBV7-6 to TRBJ2-5; 8 positions agree with TRBD1. Germline V gene lookup returns CDR1 SGHVS and CDR2 FNYEAQ. The CDR3 is 15 residues long. V lost 1 base, J lost 2 bases, and 3 bases stayed unmatched.

The V call is TRBV14, the J call TRBJ1-1; unclear D gene. The CDR3 has 14 amino acids. With 3 bases removed from V and 6 bases from J, the gap between germline ends came to 14 bases. The germline CDR1 and CDR2 sequences are SGHDN and FVKESK. The CDR3 protein is CASSHSPAAPEAFF. The CDR3 DNA reads TGTGCCAGCAGCCACTCCCCTGCGGCACCTGAAGCTTTCTTT.

V gene TRBV10-2 combines with J gene TRBJ2-7; D unresolved. The CDR3 has 13 residues. Trimming cost V 4 bases and J 3 bases, with 10 bases left between them. The germline CDR1 and CDR2 sequences are WSHSY and SAAADI. The DNA of the CDR3 is TGCGCCAGCAGTGTTTCGCTGGGCTACGAGCAGTACGTC. Translating gives CASSVSLGYEQYV.

This clonotype was detected many times. The chain joins TRBV5-6 to TRBJ1-5; possibly TRBD1 for D (6 bases). The germline V and J ends were trimmed by 4 bases and 3 bases, with 17 bases remaining between them. The CDR3 spans 16 residues. Germline loops: CDR1 SGHDT, CDR2 YYEEEE. DNA for the CDR3: TGTGCCAGCAGCGTATCAGGACAGCTCTACAATCAGCCCCAGCATTTT. It yields the protein CASSVSGQLYNQPQHF. Supplemented by reference TRBV5-6 and TRBJ1-5, the full variable domain reads DAGVTQSPTHLIKTRGQQVTLRCSPKSGHDTVSWYQQALGQGPQFIFQYYEEEERQRGNFPDRFSGHQFPNYSSELNVNALLLGDSALYLCASSVSGQLYNQPQHFGDGTRLSIL.

This clonotype was observed once. A junction end diverges from the germline sequence, so it may reflect a read error. The chain has TRBV4-1 and TRBJ2-5, with 7 bases fitting TRBD1. The CDR3 is 16 residues long. The germline CDR1 and CDR2 sequences are MGHRA and YSYEKL. The CDR3 DNA reads as TGTGCCAGCAGCCAAGATTTAATAGGACAGGCAGAGACCCAGTACTTC. It codes for CASSQDLIGQAETQYF.

This sequence joins TRBV7-2 and TRBJ1-1; 8 bases match TRBD1. This CDR3 has 15 amino acids. Germline trimming cut 8 bases from V and 4 bases from J; bases unmatched to any gene: 12. Germline values: CDR1 SGHTA, CDR2 FQGNSA. CDR3 DNA: TGTGCCAGCGCTTATGGACAGGGTATTAGCACTGAAGCTTTCTTT. Encoded protein: CASAYGQGISTEAFF.

This clonotype was seen only a few times. The genes are TRBV19 and TRBJ2-5; 7 positions agree with TRBD1. The CDR3 runs to 15 residues. V lost 5 bases, J lost 5 bases, and 11 bases stayed unmatched. Per the germline V gene, CDR1 is LNHDA and CDR2 is SQIVND (reference sequence). CDR3 residues: CASSALTGRGETQYF. The CDR3 DNA sequence: TGTGCCAGTAGTGCCCTGACAGGGAGAGGGGAGACCCAGTACTTC.

The chain joins TRBV5-1 to TRBJ1-1; D is uncertain. CDR3 length equals 14 residues. Germline loops: CDR1 SGHRS, CDR2 YFSETQ. The germline V and J ends were trimmed by 0 bases and 6 bases, with 12 bases remaining between them. The CDR3, as DNA: TGCGCCAGCAGCTTGGGTATCAACGGCGCTGAAGCTTTCTTT. This codes for CASSLGINGAEAFF.

The table lists this clonotype with many counts. V is TRBV7-2 and J is TRBJ2-1, with 9 positions matching TRBD2. Germline V lookup: CDR1 SGHTA, CDR2 FQGNSA. The trim removed 5 bases at V and 7 bases at J, leaving 6 bases unmatched. CDR3 size: 14 residues. The CDR3 nucleotides read TGTGCCAGCAGCGATAGCGGGGGTCCGAATGAGCAGTTCTTC. Translating it yields CASSDSGGPNEQFF.

A few counts support this clonotype. This chain connects TRBV7-9 to TRBJ2-7; D is perhaps TRBD2 (6 bases). The germline V and J ends were trimmed by 5 bases and 7 bases, with 15 bases remaining between them. This CDR3 has 13 amino acids. Germline values: CDR1 SEHNR, CDR2 FQNEAQ (reference sequence). This chain's CDR3 is CASSPGDGREQYF. The CDR3 nucleotides are TGTGCCAGCAGCCCGGGGGATGGGAGGGAGCAGTACTTC.

The chain carries TRBV6-1 and TRBJ1-1, with TRBD1 matching 8 bases. The junction had 7 bases not matched to a gene; V was cut back by 1 base and J by 12 bases. This CDR3 is built from 13 residues. Germline V CDR1 and CDR2: MNHNS, SASEGT. CDR3 sequence reads: CASSEDGRGQTFF. For the CDR3, the DNA is TGTGCCAGCAGTGAAGATGGCAGGGGGCAGACTTTCTTT.

This clonotype was seen ten or more times. V and J are TRBV7-6 and TRBJ2-3; 8 bases agree with TRBD1. This CDR3 spans 21 amino acids. Germline V lookup: CDR1 SGHVS, CDR2 FNYEAQ. The ends lost 1 base at V and 2 bases at J; junction bases unmatched: 20. The CDR3 DNA reads as TGTGCCAGCAGCTTAGTATGGCGGGACAGGCGGGCGACTGGCTTCACAGATACGCAGTATTTT. This gives the protein CASSLVWRDRRATGFTDTQYF.

The chain has TRBV27 and TRBJ2-3, with unresolved D. CDR3 length equals 14 residues. The V end was cut by 7 bases, the J end by 2 bases, with 13 bases between. Germline loops: CDR1 MNHEY, CDR2 SMNVEV (reference sequence). The CDR3 region is CASNRHGSTDTQYF. For the CDR3, the DNA is TGTGCCAGCAACCGACATGGATCCACAGATACGCAGTATTTT.

In its sample, this clonotype was seen many times. The chain combines TRBV27 with TRBJ2-3; TRBD2 might be the D (5 bases). Germline V gives CDR1 MNHEY, CDR2 SMNVEV (reference sequence). Trimming took 8 bases from V and 0 from J, leaving 18 bases between them. The CDR3 length is 16 residues. The CDR3 here is CASGRGYLISTDTQYF. CDR3 DNA sequence: TGTGCCAGCGGACGAGGGTACTTGATTAGCACAGATACGCAGTATTTT.

This clonotype showed up just a few times. In DNA form, the CDR3 reads TGTGCCAGCAGCTTGGGCCCTGCAGGGACGGATGGCTACACCTTC. It specifies CASSLGPAGTDGYTF. The chain links TRBV5-4 to TRBJ1-2, with D tentatively TRBD1 (5 bases). CDR1 is SGHNT, CDR2 YYREEE, per germline (reference sequence). This CDR3 has 15 amino acids. V was shortened by 0 bases and J by 6 bases, with 15 bases between the two germline ends. Combining the CDR3 with reference TRBV5-4 and TRBJ1-2 gives the whole variable domain ETGVTQSPTHLIKTRGQQVTLRCSSQSGHNTVSWYQQALGQGPQFIFQYYREEENGRGNFPPRFSGLQFPNYSSELNVNALELDDSALYLCASSLGPAGTDGYTFGSGTRLTVV.

For this clonotype: The junction differs from germline at one of its ends, possibly a read error. The chain couples TRBV12-3 or TRBV12-4 to TRBJ2-3, with 8 bases lining up with TRBD1. This CDR3 comprises 14 residues. In DNA, the CDR3 is TGTGCCAGCAGCAGGACAGGGCCCACAGATATGCAGTATTTT. Protein: CASSRTGPTDMQYF.

This clonotype was seen more than once but under ten times. The rearrangement joins TRBV6-1 to TRBJ1-4; no clear D gene. The CDR3 covers 17 residues. Germline V CDR1 and CDR2: MNHNS, SASEGT. With 4 bases removed from V and 2 bases from J, the gap between germline ends came to 17 bases. This CDR3 reads CASSVEASGLTNEKLFF. The DNA for the CDR3 is TGTGCCAGCAGTGTGGAGGCTAGCGGACTCACTAATGAAAAACTGTTTTTT.